This TCR beta chain appears in the sequencing data of a study of cytomegalovirus exposure and HLA in healthy donors. The PCR had 60 Vbeta and 13 Jbeta primers. Profiling relied on immunoSEQ multiplex PCR, and the TCRdb table lists in-frame clones only, not all of them. The table has roughly 150,000 clones, about two thirds seen once. Germline V gives CDR1 SGHDT, CDR2 YYEEEE. V shed 6 bases and J 5 bases; nucleotides not matched to a gene: 7. CDR3 length: 13 amino acids. The specimen was PBMCs. V is TRBV5-6 and J is TRBJ1-1, with 7 bases lining up with TRBD1. This clonotype was sampled from a man aged 35 to 55 in good health and CMV-seronegative. CDR3 region: CASTKDRNTEAFF. In DNA, the CDR3 is TGTGCCAGCACCAAGGACAGGAATACTGAAGCTTTCTTT.